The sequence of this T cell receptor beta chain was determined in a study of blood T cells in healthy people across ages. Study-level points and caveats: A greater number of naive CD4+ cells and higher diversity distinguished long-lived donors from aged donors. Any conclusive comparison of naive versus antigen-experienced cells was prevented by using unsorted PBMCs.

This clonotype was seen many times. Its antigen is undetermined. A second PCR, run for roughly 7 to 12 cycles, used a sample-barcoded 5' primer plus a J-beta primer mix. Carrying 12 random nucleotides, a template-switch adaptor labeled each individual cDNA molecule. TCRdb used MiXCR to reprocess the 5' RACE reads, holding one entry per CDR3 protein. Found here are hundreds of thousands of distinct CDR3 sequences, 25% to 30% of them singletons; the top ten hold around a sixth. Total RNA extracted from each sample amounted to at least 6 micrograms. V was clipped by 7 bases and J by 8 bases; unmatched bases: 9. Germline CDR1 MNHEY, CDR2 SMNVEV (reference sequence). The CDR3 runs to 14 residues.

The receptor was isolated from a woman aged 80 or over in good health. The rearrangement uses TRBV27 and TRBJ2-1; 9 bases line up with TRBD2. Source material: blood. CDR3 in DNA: TGTGCCAGCAAGGAGGCGGGGGGGCCTCATGAGCAGTTCTTC. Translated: CASKEAGGPHEQFF.